The clone carrying this TCR beta chain was seen a few times. The sample originates from a study of spatial heterogeneity in lung cancer. TCRdb re-called the 5' RACE reads with MiXCR, one entry per CDR3 protein. The table includes tens of thousands of distinct CDR3 sequences, 12% to 15% detected once. Germline V gives CDR1 SGHTA, CDR2 FQGNSA. V lost 6 bases and J lost 0; bases outside the gene matches: 8. CDR3 length: 17 residues. This sample's time point: sample taken at primary tumor resection. The specimen was PBMCs, collected at surgery. V is TRBV7-2 and J is TRBJ1-6; TRBD1 aligns across 7 bases. This receptor was taken from a male donor with early-stage non-small cell lung cancer. The CDR3: CASRRGDSSSYNSPLHF. CDR3 nucleotide sequence: TGTGCCAGCAGACGCGGGGACAGCAGCTCCTATAATTCACCCCTCCACTTT.